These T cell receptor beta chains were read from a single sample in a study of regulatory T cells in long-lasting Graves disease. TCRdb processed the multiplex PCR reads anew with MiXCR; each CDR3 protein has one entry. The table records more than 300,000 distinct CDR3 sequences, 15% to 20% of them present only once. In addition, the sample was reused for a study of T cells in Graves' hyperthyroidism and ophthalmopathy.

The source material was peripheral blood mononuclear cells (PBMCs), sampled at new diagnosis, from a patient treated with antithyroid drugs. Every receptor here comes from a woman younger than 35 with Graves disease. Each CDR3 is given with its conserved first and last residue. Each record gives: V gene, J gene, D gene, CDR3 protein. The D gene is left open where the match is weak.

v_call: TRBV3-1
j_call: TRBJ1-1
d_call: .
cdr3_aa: CASSQEAKNTEAFF

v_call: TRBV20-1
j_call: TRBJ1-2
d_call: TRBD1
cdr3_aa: CSAQDLQGVYGYTF

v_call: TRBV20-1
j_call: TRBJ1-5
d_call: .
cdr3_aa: CSAKYLSNQPQHF

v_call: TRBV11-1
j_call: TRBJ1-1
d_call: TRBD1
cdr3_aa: CASGTGTGTGAFF

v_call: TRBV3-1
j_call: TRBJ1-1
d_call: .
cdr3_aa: CASSQEATAAFF

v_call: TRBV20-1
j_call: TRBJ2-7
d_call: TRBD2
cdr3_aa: CSAGTSGGRYEQYF

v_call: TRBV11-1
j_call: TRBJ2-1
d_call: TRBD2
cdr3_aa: CASRPTSGLNEQFF

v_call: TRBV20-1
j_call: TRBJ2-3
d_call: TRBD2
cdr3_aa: CSARARLAGADTQYF

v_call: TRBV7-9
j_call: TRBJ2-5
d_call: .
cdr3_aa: CASSLGGSQETQYF

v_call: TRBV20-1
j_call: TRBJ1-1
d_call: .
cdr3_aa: CSARDPGRAYTEAFF

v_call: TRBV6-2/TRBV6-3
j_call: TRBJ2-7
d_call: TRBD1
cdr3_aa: CAGGQGPYEQYF

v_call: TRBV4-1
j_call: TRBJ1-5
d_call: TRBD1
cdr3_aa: CASSQTGVGGNQPQHF

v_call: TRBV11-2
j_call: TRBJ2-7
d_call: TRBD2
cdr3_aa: CASSSGLAGAGEQYF

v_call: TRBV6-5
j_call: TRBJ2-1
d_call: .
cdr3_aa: CASSYLLSYNEQFF

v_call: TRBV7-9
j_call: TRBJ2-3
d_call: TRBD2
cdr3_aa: CASSWTGTSSDTQYF

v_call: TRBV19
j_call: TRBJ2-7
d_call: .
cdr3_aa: CASSIASADIYEQYF

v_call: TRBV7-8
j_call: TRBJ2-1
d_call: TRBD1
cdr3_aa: CASSLALGQAVNEQFF

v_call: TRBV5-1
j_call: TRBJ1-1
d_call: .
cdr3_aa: CASSLEGGRGTEAFF

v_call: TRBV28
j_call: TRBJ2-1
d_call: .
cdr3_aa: CASSLWNNEQFF

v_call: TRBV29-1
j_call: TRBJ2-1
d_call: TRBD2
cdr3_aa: CSGQTSSGYNEQFF

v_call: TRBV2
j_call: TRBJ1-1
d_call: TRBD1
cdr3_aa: CASRDRVGTEAFF

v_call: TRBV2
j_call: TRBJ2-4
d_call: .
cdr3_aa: CASRGGGEDIQYF

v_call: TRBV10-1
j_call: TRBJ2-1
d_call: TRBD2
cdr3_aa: CASSESGLAQGEQFF

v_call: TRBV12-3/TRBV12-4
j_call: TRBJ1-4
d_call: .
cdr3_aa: CASGGMGNNEKLFF

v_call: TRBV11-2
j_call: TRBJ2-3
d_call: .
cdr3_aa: CASRSRATSDTQYF

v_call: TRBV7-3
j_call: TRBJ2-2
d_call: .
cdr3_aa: CASSPTAGVNTGELFF

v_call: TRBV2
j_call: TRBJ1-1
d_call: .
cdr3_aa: CASSKPGHSNTEAFF

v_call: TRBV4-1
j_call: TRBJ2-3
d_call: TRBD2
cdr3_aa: CASSTSGGATDTQYF

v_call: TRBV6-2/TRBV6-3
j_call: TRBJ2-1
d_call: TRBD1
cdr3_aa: CASSEWAGGYNEQFF

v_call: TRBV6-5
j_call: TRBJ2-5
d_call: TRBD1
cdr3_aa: CASSYGDSQETQYF